This TCR beta chain was identified in a study of STAT5B mutations in CD4+ large granular lymphocyte leukemia. Study-level findings and limits: Without putative leukemic clones, patient CD4-sorted repertoires remained more clonal than healthy CD4+ repertoires. Compared with healthy controls (2/35), patient top clones favored TRBV06 (8/27).

After removal of 5 bases from V and 0 bases from J, the junction contained 4 bases not matched to a gene. Looked up from germline, CDR1 is SGHAT and CDR2 is FQNNGV. The CDR3 spans 15 residues. Of note for this clone: Its antigen remains unknown.

TCRdb's table, derived via immunoSEQ multiplex PCR, lists solely in-frame clones and lacks some. The sample carries more than 40,000 clones, roughly 84% recorded once. The chain recombines TRBV11-2 with TRBJ2-7, with 10 bases aligning to TRBD2. The source material was CD4+ T cells from blood buffy coats. This clonotype originated in a human donor in good health. The CDR3 region has the DNA TGTGCCAGCAGCCAACTAGCGGGGACCTCCTACGAGCAGTACTTC. Amino acids: CASSQLAGTSYEQYF.